Below are 3 T cell receptor beta chains sequenced from a single sample in a study of technical replicates of blood from a handful of donors. Clones were read by immunoSEQ multiplex PCR, and TCRdb kept only the in-frame ones, dropping some. The sample records roughly 80,000 clones, roughly 96% being singletons. The sample was T cells isolated from PBMCs. These TCRs come from a human donor in good health.

This chain connects TRBV9 to TRBJ2-2, with 10 bases aligning to TRBD2. The germline V gene encodes CDR1 SGDLS and CDR2 YYNGEE. This CDR3 spans 15 amino acids. V trimming: 0 bases; J trimming: 6 bases; junction bases outside the gene matches: 2. CDR3 nucleotides: TGTGCCAGCAGCGTAGCCGGGACTAGCGCCGGGGAGCTGTTTTTT. This gives the protein CASSVAGTSAGELFF.

The chain uses TRBV5-1 and TRBJ1-2; 10 positions match TRBD1. V lost 0 bases and J lost 1; bases outside the gene matches: 6. In germline, CDR1 is SGHRS, CDR2 YFSETQ. The length of the CDR3 is 17 residues. The DNA of the CDR3 is TGCGCCAGCAGCTTGGCCTTCGGACAGGGGGGTAACTATGGCTACACCTTC. This sequence encodes CASSLAFGQGGNYGYTF.

The gene calls are TRBV4-1 and TRBJ2-1; 9 bases match TRBD2. Trimming removed 0 bases from V and 4 bases from J; junction bases left unmatched: 4. CDR1 and CDR2 from the germline V gene are MGHRA and YSYEKL. This CDR3 is 16 amino acids long. Here the CDR3 reads CASSQDASGEYNEQFF. In DNA form, the CDR3 reads TGCGCCAGCAGCCAAGACGCTAGCGGGGAATACAATGAGCAGTTCTTC.